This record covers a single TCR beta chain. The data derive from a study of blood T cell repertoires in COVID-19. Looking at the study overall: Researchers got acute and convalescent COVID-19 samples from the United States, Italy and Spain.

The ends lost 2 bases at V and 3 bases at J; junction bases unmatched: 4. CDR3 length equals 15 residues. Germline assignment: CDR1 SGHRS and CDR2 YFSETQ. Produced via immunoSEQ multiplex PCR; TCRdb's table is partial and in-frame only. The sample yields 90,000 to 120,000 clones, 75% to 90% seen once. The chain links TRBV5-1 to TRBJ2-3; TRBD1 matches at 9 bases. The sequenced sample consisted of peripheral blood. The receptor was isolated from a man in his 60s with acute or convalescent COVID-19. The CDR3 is CASSFPTGGTDTQYF. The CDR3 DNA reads TGCGCCAGCAGCTTCCCGACAGGGGGGACAGATACGCAGTATTTT.